Following are 32 T cell receptor beta chains from one sample sequenced in a study of Ad26.COV2.S vaccination and SARS-CoV-2 variants. Documented treatment: roughly 19 received Ad26.COV2.S at low or high dose, single or two shots; a few received placebo; per-sample allocation not given. Samples were taken on day 63 after the first vaccine or placebo injection. The protocol was immunoSEQ multiplex PCR, while the TCRdb copy is restricted to in-frame clones and leaves out a portion. The table includes about 400,000 clones, about 88% detected once. This material consisted of peripheral blood, taken in a trial of Ad26.COV2.S vaccine versus placebo. These receptors originate from a person between 18 and 59 years old who received the Ad26.COV2.S COVID-19 vaccine or a placebo.

The rearrangement links TRBV28 to TRBJ1-2; 7 nucleotides align to TRBD1. The CDR3 sequence is 13 residues long. J was trimmed by 6 bases and V by 7 bases; bases with no gene match: 8. Germline V gene sequence: CDR1 MDHEN, CDR2 SYDVKM. The CDR3 region is CASIPDREDGYTF. The CDR3 DNA sequence: TGTGCCAGCATCCCCGACAGGGAGGATGGCTACACCTTC.

This clone showed up many times. The V and J genes are TRBV6-2 or TRBV6-3 and TRBJ2-7, with D hard to call. Trimming pared 2 bases from V and 1 base from J, leaving 9 bases between. Germline loops: CDR1 MNHEY, CDR2 SVGEGT. This CDR3 region has 14 residues. The CDR3 reads CASSYQPSSYEQYF. CDR3 DNA: TGTGCCAGCAGTTACCAGCCTAGTTCCTACGAGCAGTACTTC.

The chain carries TRBV3-1 (or the pseudogene TRBV3-2) and TRBJ2-5; TRBD2 agrees at 12 bases. Germline assignment: CDR1 LGHDT and CDR2 YNNKEL (reference sequence). CDR3 length: 15 residues. After removal of 4 bases from V and 5 bases from J, the junction contained 5 bases not matched to a gene. Here the CDR3 DNA reads TGTGCCAGCAGCCCAATGGGGACTAGCGGGGAGACCCAGTACTTC. Its translation: CASSPMGTSGETQYF.

V gene TRBV15 combines with J gene TRBJ2-2; D not certain. The length of the CDR3 is 14 residues. V was shortened by 1 base and J by 5 bases, with 8 bases between the two germline ends. The germline CDR1 and CDR2 sequences are LNHNV and YYDKDF (reference sequence). CDR3 coding DNA: TGTGCCACCAGCAGAGGTCTCGGGACCGGGGAGCTGTTTTTT. Translation: CATSRGLGTGELFF.

The chain employs TRBV3-1 (or the pseudogene TRBV3-2) and TRBJ2-2, with TRBD2 identical over 12 bases. There are 17 residues in the CDR3. V gave up 1 base and J gave up 5 bases; unmatched junction bases: 5. Germline values: CDR1 LGHDT, CDR2 YNNKEL (reference sequence). The CDR3 spells CASSQVRLAGETGELFF. CDR3 DNA: TGTGCCAGCAGCCAAGTACGACTAGCGGGAGAGACCGGGGAGCTGTTTTTT.

This chain joins TRBV30 and TRBJ1-3, with 9 bases fitting TRBD1. Germline loops: CDR1 GTSNPN, CDR2 SVGIG (reference sequence). V dropped 2 bases and J dropped 16; count of bases not matched to a gene: 15. This CDR3 spans 14 amino acids. The CDR3 reads CAWSRNPTGGTRYF. CDR3 sequence (DNA): TGTGCCTGGAGTCGAAACCCCACAGGGGGCACAAGGTATTTT.

This clone was recorded only once. The rearrangement uses TRBV14 and TRBJ2-2; possibly TRBD1 for D (5 bases). CDR3 size: 15 residues. V lost 0 bases, J lost 4 bases, and 9 bases lay in between. Germline CDR1 reads SGHDN; CDR2 reads FVKESK. DNA of the CDR3: TGTGCCAGCAGCCAAGAAAGACAGATCACCGGGGAGCTGTTTTTT. As protein: CASSQERQITGELFF.

This clone was counted a single time. Here the CDR3 reads CASGRSSGYNEQFF. Here the CDR3 DNA reads TGTGCCAGCGGTCGATCCAGCGGATACAATGAGCAGTTCTTC. V usage is TRBV7-8 and J usage is TRBJ2-1, with D maybe TRBD2 (5 bases). The CDR3 length is 14 residues. In germline, CDR1 is SGHVS, CDR2 FQNEAQ. Trimming pared 8 bases from V and 4 bases from J, leaving 15 bases between.

The chain employs TRBV30 and TRBJ2-1, with TRBD2 matching over 10 bases. The CDR3 extends over 15 amino acids. Germline V lookup: CDR1 GTSNPN, CDR2 SVGIG (reference sequence). V shed 3 bases, J shed 5 bases, and the junction held 7 bases outside the gene matches. This CDR3 is CAWSRAGGLDNEQFF. As DNA, the CDR3 is TGTGCCTGGAGCCGAGCGGGAGGGTTAGACAATGAGCAGTTCTTC.

J is TRBJ1-1 and V is TRBV14, with a possible D match to TRBD1 (6 bases). The CDR3 runs 13 residues. Looked up from germline, CDR1 is SGHDN and CDR2 is FVKESK. V gave up 5 bases and J gave up 6 bases, with 13 bases separating them. The CDR3 protein is CASSFRGGAEAFF. CDR3 DNA sequence: TGTGCCAGCAGCTTCAGGGGTGGGGCTGAAGCTTTCTTT.

With respect to this clone: Germline is not matched at one junction end, which may reflect a read error. The chain recombines TRBV11-3 with TRBJ2-7; D might be TRBD2 (6 bases). This CDR3 spans 12 amino acids. The germline gives CDR1 SGHNT, CDR2 YENEEA. The CDR3 bases are TGTGCCAGCAGCTTTACTTTGGGGGGACTTCACTTC. Protein sequence: CASSFTLGGLHF.

This sequence joins TRBV7-2 and TRBJ2-7, with a weak D call TRBD2 (6 bases). Germline-derived CDR1 and CDR2 are SGHTA and FQGNSA. This CDR3 contains 14 residues. Trimming took 3 bases from V and 2 from J, leaving 11 bases between them. The CDR3: CASSLGGKPYEQYF. In DNA form, the CDR3 reads TGTGCCAGCAGCTTGGGAGGAAAACCCTACGAGCAGTACTTC.

For the CDR3, the DNA is TGTGCCAGCAGCGTATATCCCACAATACAAGAGACCCAGTACTTC. Translated, it gives CASSVYPTIQETQYF. V gene TRBV9 combines with J gene TRBJ2-5; no firm D call. Trimming took off 1 base at V and 2 bases at J, with 12 bases between the two ends. The CDR3 contains 15 residues. CDR1 SGDLS and CDR2 YYNGEE come from the germline V gene.

V is TRBV9 and J is TRBJ2-7; 7 bases fit TRBD1. The V segment lost 3 bases and the J segment 5 bases; nucleotides outside the gene matches: 5. The germline gives CDR1 SGDLS, CDR2 YYNGEE. This CDR3 is built from 13 residues. In nucleotides, the CDR3 is TGTGCCAGCAGCGCAAGACAGGGACACGAGCAGTACTTC. Translating gives CASSARQGHEQYF. Together with reference TRBV9 and TRBJ2-7, the CDR3 gives the full variable domain: DSGVTQTPKHLITATGQRVTLRCSPRSGDLSVYWYQQSLDQGLQFLIQYYNGEERAKGNILERFSAQQFPDLHSELNLSSLELGDSALYFCASSARQGHEQYFGPGTRLTVT.

This chain uses TRBV3-1 (or the pseudogene TRBV3-2) with TRBJ1-5, with a possible D match to TRBD1 (5 bases). With 4 bases removed from V and 4 bases from J, the gap between germline ends came to 11 bases. The CDR3 length is 14 residues. Germline-derived CDR1 and CDR2 are LGHDT and YNNKEL (reference sequence). The DNA of the CDR3 is TGTGCCAGCAGCCGGGACGCCACTAATCAGCCCCAGCATTTT. It translates to CASSRDATNQPQHF.

This chain connects TRBV7-9 to TRBJ2-4; 10 bases align to TRBD1. V dropped 5 bases and J dropped 1; count of bases not matched to a gene: 2. The CDR3 is made up of 15 amino acids. Germline loops: CDR1 SEHNR, CDR2 FQNEAQ (reference sequence). As DNA, the CDR3 is TGTGCCAGCAGCGGGACAGGGGCCGCCAAAAACATTCAGTACTTC. Its protein is CASSGTGAAKNIQYF.

The chain uses TRBV5-4 and TRBJ2-1; 10 bases are a match to TRBD1. The germline CDR1 and CDR2 sequences are SGHNT and YYREEE (reference sequence). This CDR3 comprises 15 residues. With 3 bases clipped from V and 4 bases from J, the junction kept 4 bases outside the gene matches. The CDR3 spells CASSSRTGGYNEQFF. CDR3 DNA sequence: TGTGCCAGCAGCTCCCGGACAGGGGGGTACAATGAGCAGTTCTTC.

V gene TRBV28 combines with J gene TRBJ2-5, with D uncertain. This CDR3 region has 18 residues. V shed 5 bases and J shed 3 bases, with 25 bases lying between them. In germline, CDR1 is MDHEN, CDR2 SYDVKM. The CDR3 DNA reads TGTGCCAGCAGTCCAACCCGGACCCCATTCTGGCTTAAAGAGACCCAGTACTTC. This sequence encodes CASSPTRTPFWLKETQYF.

The V call is TRBV10-3, the J call TRBJ2-3; no clear D. V was trimmed by 2 bases and J by 3 bases, leaving 6 bases between them. Germline V gives CDR1 ENHRY, CDR2 SYGVKD. The CDR3 runs to 13 residues. The CDR3 is CAISERLTDTQYF. The CDR3 nucleotides are TGTGCCATCAGTGAGCGGCTGACAGATACGCAGTATTTT.

The V call is TRBV4-3, the J call TRBJ2-3, with 7 bases matching TRBD1. V lost 4 bases, J lost 4 bases, and 5 bases stayed unmatched. The CDR3 has 14 amino acids. Germline V gene lookup returns CDR1 LGHNA and CDR2 YSLEER. DNA of the CDR3: TGCGCCAGCAGCCGAAGACAGGGTCCAGATACGCAGTATTTT. Translation: CASSRRQGPDTQYF.

This sequence joins TRBV6-5 and TRBJ2-7; 10 nucleotides agree with TRBD2. The CDR3 is 16 amino acids. Germline trimming cut 1 base from V and 3 bases from J; bases unmatched to any gene: 6. The germline V gene has CDR1 MNHEY and CDR2 SVGAGI. The CDR3 region is CASSYYSSGRVYEQYF. DNA for the CDR3: TGTGCCAGCAGTTACTACTCGAGCGGGAGGGTCTACGAGCAGTACTTC.

In its sample, this clone was seen once. The chain joins TRBV11-3 to TRBJ2-3; 9 nucleotides line up with TRBD1. The CDR3 runs 16 residues. In germline, CDR1 is SGHNT, CDR2 YENEEA. V was clipped by 4 bases and J by 2 bases; unmatched bases: 7. The CDR3 loop is CASSWSDRGNTDTQYF. DNA of the CDR3: TGTGCCAGCAGCTGGAGCGACAGGGGGAACACAGATACGCAGTATTTT. Drawing the rest from reference TRBV11-3 and TRBJ2-3, the complete variable domain is EAGVVQSPRYKIIEKKQPVAFWCNPISGHNTLYWYLQNLGQGPELLIRYENEEAVDDSQLPKDRFSAERLKGVDSTLKIQPAELGDSAVYLCASSWSDRGNTDTQYFGPGTRLTVL.

The chain couples TRBV5-1 to TRBJ2-5; possible D gene TRBD2, 5 bases. Trimming left V 4 bases short and J 7 bases short, with 17 bases between. The CDR3 has 14 residues. Germline V gives CDR1 SGHRS, CDR2 YFSETQ. For the CDR3, the DNA is TGCGCCAGCAGCGGGATAGACTGGGAGTGGACCCAGTACTTC. Encoded protein: CASSGIDWEWTQYF.

The rearrangement joins TRBV6-6 to TRBJ1-2, with a weak D call TRBD1 (5 bases). Trimming removed 5 bases from V and 4 bases from J, with 17 bases in between. The CDR3 extends over 15 amino acids. Germline V gives CDR1 MNHNY, CDR2 SVGAGI (reference sequence). Written as DNA, the CDR3 is TGTGCCAGCAGTCGGCGGGGTGGGGGAACCTATGGCTACACCTTC. Amino acid sequence: CASSRRGGGTYGYTF.

This clone was detected only once. This chain links TRBV7-6 with TRBJ1-5, with D perhaps matching TRBD1 (5 bases). The CDR3 consists of 13 residues. The V gene lost 5 bases and the J gene lost 1 base, with 6 bases spanning the gap. Germline CDR1 is SGHVS and CDR2 is FNYEAQ. The CDR3 DNA is TGTGCCAGCAGCCAGGGCAGCAATCAGCCCCAGCATTTT. It specifies CASSQGSNQPQHF.

V gene TRBV19 combines with J gene TRBJ1-1; 7 nucleotides agree with TRBD1. CDR3 length equals 16 residues. The germline CDR1 and CDR2 sequences are LNHDA and SQIVND (reference sequence). V was clipped by 8 bases and J by 4 bases; unmatched bases: 16. This CDR3 is CASGRQGKPGATEAFF. CDR3 bases: TGTGCCAGTGGGCGACAGGGAAAGCCGGGGGCCACTGAAGCTTTCTTT.

The chain links TRBV5-1 to TRBJ2-7; 11 positions agree with TRBD1. This CDR3 has 14 residues. J was trimmed by 7 bases and V by 5 bases; bases with no gene match: 8. Germline V gene lookup returns CDR1 SGHRS and CDR2 YFSETQ. For the CDR3, the DNA is TGCGCCAGCAGGAGCGGGACAGGGGGATTGGAGCAGTACTTC. Its protein is CASRSGTGGLEQYF.

V usage is TRBV28 and J usage is TRBJ2-3; weak D call: TRBD2 (7 bases). This CDR3 comprises 14 residues. Germline assignment: CDR1 MDHEN and CDR2 SYDVKM. The V end lost 6 bases, the J end lost 3 bases, and 13 bases lay between the germline ends. Here the CDR3 DNA reads TGTGCCAGCAGGGGGGGGCCTATTACAGATACGCAGTATTTT. Protein: CASRGGPITDTQYF.

The chain joins TRBV18 to TRBJ2-3; 7 nucleotides agree with TRBD2. The CDR3 extends over 16 amino acids. Unmatched junction bases numbered 8, after V lost 2 bases and J lost 3 bases. Looked up from germline, CDR1 is KGHSH and CDR2 is LQKENI. The chain's CDR3 is CASSPNAGVGTDTQYF. DNA for the CDR3: TGTGCCAGCTCACCAAACGCGGGAGTAGGTACAGATACGCAGTATTTT.

This clone showed up just once. V and J are TRBV5-8 and TRBJ1-5; no clear D. Looked up from germline, CDR1 is SGHTS and CDR2 is YDEGEE. Trimming shortened V by 0 bases and J by 7 bases, and 5 bases separated the two germline ends. The length of the CDR3 is 12 residues. The CDR3 nucleotides read TGTGCCAGCAGCTTGGTGGAACAGCCCCAGCATTTT. Translated: CASSLVEQPQHF.

DNA of the CDR3: TGTGCCAGCAGCCAAGAAGGGGGAGGCACCGGGGAGCTGTTTTTT. Translated: CASSQEGGGTGELFF. This chain joins TRBV3-1 (or the pseudogene TRBV3-2) and TRBJ2-2, with D possibly being TRBD1 or TRBD2 (6 bases each). The CDR3 is made up of 15 amino acids. The V gene's germline CDR1 is LGHDT and CDR2 YNNKEL (reference sequence). V shed 0 bases and J shed 4 bases, with 9 bases lying between them.

The sample holds one count of this clone. The same CDR3 arises from other DNA sequences in this sample as well. The chain joins TRBV5-1 to TRBJ2-7; the match to TRBD1 covers 10 bases. The germline V gene has CDR1 SGHRS and CDR2 YFSETQ. With V trimmed by 4 bases and J by 2 bases, 3 bases remained unmatched. The CDR3 consists of 14 residues. This chain's CDR3 is CASSPGQGAYEQYF. The CDR3 DNA reads as TGCGCCAGCAGCCCTGGACAGGGGGCCTACGAGCAGTACTTC.